The rows below give T cell receptor beta chains drawn from one sample of a study of cytomegalovirus exposure and HLA in healthy donors. The assay was immunoSEQ multiplex PCR, and TCRdb's table has in-frame clones only and misses some. The sample lists approximately 110,000 clones, more than 65% occurring once. Input material: PBMCs. The source is a young woman in good health and CMV-seronegative. Both conserved end residues are part of each CDR3. Fields, in order: D gene, clone size, J gene, CDR3 length, V gene, CDR3 protein, CDR3 DNA. D genes are given only for firm matches. A clone size is listed for some rows: how often the clone was seen (once, few, many), or a class if it is expanded.

d_gene: TRBD1; abundance: few; j_gene: TRBJ1-1; len: 16; v_gene: TRBV18; CDR3aa: CASSLLPGTVNTEAFF; CDR3nt: TGTGCCAGCTCACTTCTCCCCGGGACAGTGAACACTGAAGCTTTCTTT
d_gene: TRBD2; abundance: NA; j_gene: TRBJ2-7; len: 16; v_gene: TRBV4-2; CDR3aa: CASSQDLLAASYEQYF; CDR3nt: TGTGCCAGCAGCCAAGATCTCCTAGCGGCCTCCTACGAGCAGTACTTC
d_gene: NA; abundance: NA; j_gene: TRBJ1-5; len: 14; v_gene: TRBV30; CDR3aa: CAWSMGHHNQPQHF; CDR3nt: TGTGCCTGGAGTATGGGGCACCACAATCAGCCCCAGCATTTT
d_gene: TRBD1; abundance: few; j_gene: TRBJ1-1; len: 14; v_gene: TRBV11-3; CDR3aa: CASSRWDRESKAFF; CDR3nt: TGTGCCAGCAGCCGGTGGGACAGGGAGAGCAAAGCTTTCTTT
d_gene: NA; abundance: NA; j_gene: TRBJ2-7; len: 20; v_gene: TRBV7-5; CDR3aa: CVRSLERPMTSGRGSYEQYF; CDR3nt: TGTGTCAGAAGCTTAGAGAGGCCGATGACTAGCGGGAGGGGCTCCTACGAGCAGTACTTC
d_gene: NA; abundance: NA; j_gene: TRBJ1-1; len: 13; v_gene: TRBV7-2; CDR3aa: CASSLERGTEAFF; CDR3nt: TGTGCCAGCAGCTTAGAACGAGGCACTGAAGCTTTCTTT
d_gene: NA; abundance: NA; j_gene: TRBJ2-7; len: 16; v_gene: TRBV6-6; CDR3aa: CASSLDQGGTWSVQYF; CDR3nt: TGTGCCAGCAGTTTGGATCAGGGCGGGACCTGGTCAGTGCAGTACTTC
d_gene: NA; abundance: NA; j_gene: TRBJ2-2; len: 15; v_gene: TRBV7-9; CDR3aa: CASSRFQANTGELFF; CDR3nt: TGTGCCAGCAGCAGGTTTCAGGCGAACACCGGGGAGCTGTTTTTT
d_gene: TRBD1; abundance: few; j_gene: TRBJ1-2; len: 17; v_gene: TRBV7-9; CDR3aa: CASSPWTGEDVSDGYTF; CDR3nt: TGTGCCAGCAGCCCCTGGACAGGAGAAGATGTGAGCGATGGCTACACCTTC
d_gene: NA; abundance: NA; j_gene: TRBJ2-7; len: 15; v_gene: TRBV5-6; CDR3aa: CASSRTAGAAYEQYF; CDR3nt: TGTGCCAGCAGCAGAACGGCAGGGGCGGCCTACGAGCAGTACTTC
d_gene: TRBD1; abundance: NA; j_gene: TRBJ1-6; len: 15; v_gene: TRBV19; CDR3aa: CASSPPGQDNSPLHF; CDR3nt: TGTGCCAGTAGCCCCCCGGGACAGGATAATTCACCCCTCCACTTT
d_gene: NA; abundance: NA; j_gene: TRBJ2-1; len: 15; v_gene: TRBV5-1; CDR3aa: CASSFGTLSGNEQFF; CDR3nt: TGCGCCAGCAGCTTCGGGACTCTCTCTGGGAATGAGCAGTTCTTC
d_gene: NA; abundance: few; j_gene: TRBJ1-5; len: 16; v_gene: TRBV30; CDR3aa: CAWSPARGGEYQPQHF; CDR3nt: TGTGCCTGGAGTCCCGCCCGGGGAGGGGAGTACCAGCCCCAGCATTTT
d_gene: NA; abundance: NA; j_gene: TRBJ1-1; len: 15; v_gene: TRBV27; CDR3aa: CASSSWGLGYTEAFF; CDR3nt: TGTGCCAGCAGTTCCTGGGGACTGGGCTACACTGAAGCTTTCTTT
d_gene: TRBD1; abundance: NA; j_gene: TRBJ2-1; len: 13; v_gene: TRBV18; CDR3aa: CASFGQAYNEQFF; CDR3nt: TGTGCCAGCTTCGGACAGGCCTACAATGAGCAGTTCTTC
d_gene: TRBD1; abundance: NA; j_gene: TRBJ2-1; len: 12; v_gene: TRBV6-1; CDR3aa: CAIWTGGNEQFF; CDR3nt: TGTGCCATTTGGACAGGGGGCAATGAGCAGTTCTTC
d_gene: TRBD1; abundance: NA; j_gene: TRBJ1-5; len: 12; v_gene: TRBV29-1; CDR3aa: CSAVYRGTAQHF; CDR3nt: TGCAGCGCCGTATACAGGGGAACGGCCCAGCATTTT
d_gene: TRBD2; abundance: NA; j_gene: TRBJ2-2; len: 16; v_gene: TRBV5-1; CDR3aa: CASSNWASGGTGELFF; CDR3nt: TGCGCCAGCAGCAATTGGGCTAGCGGGGGGACCGGGGAGCTGTTTTTT
d_gene: NA; abundance: NA; j_gene: TRBJ2-3; len: 14; v_gene: TRBV29-1; CDR3aa: CSVDPQGNTDTQYF; CDR3nt: TGCAGCGTTGATCCTCAGGGGAACACAGATACGCAGTATTTT
d_gene: TRBD1; abundance: few; j_gene: TRBJ2-1; len: 16; v_gene: TRBV30; CDR3aa: CAWSVRWTGDDNEQFF; CDR3nt: TGTGCCTGGAGTGTACGCTGGACAGGGGACGACAATGAGCAGTTCTTC
d_gene: TRBD1; abundance: NA; j_gene: TRBJ1-2; len: 15; v_gene: TRBV19; CDR3aa: CASSIPGQRNYGYTF; CDR3nt: TGTGCCAGTAGTATTCCGGGACAGAGAAACTATGGCTACACCTTC
d_gene: TRBD1; abundance: NA; j_gene: TRBJ2-3; len: 15; v_gene: TRBV7-9; CDR3aa: CASSLSGTGGDTQYF; CDR3nt: TGTGCCAGCAGCTTAAGCGGGACAGGGGGAGATACGCAGTATTTT
d_gene: NA; abundance: NA; j_gene: TRBJ1-1; len: 11; v_gene: TRBV29-1; CDR3aa: CSTTRGTEAFF; CDR3nt: TGCAGCACGACCCGAGGCACTGAAGCTTTCTTT
d_gene: NA; abundance: NA; j_gene: TRBJ2-7; len: 12; v_gene: TRBV13; CDR3aa: CASSQGLEYPYF; CDR3nt: TGTGCCAGCAGCCAGGGCCTAGAATATCCGTACTTC
d_gene: NA; abundance: NA; j_gene: TRBJ1-1; len: 13; v_gene: TRBV19; CDR3aa: CASSINQRTEAFF; CDR3nt: TGTGCCAGTAGTATTAACCAGCGGACTGAAGCTTTCTTT
d_gene: NA; abundance: NA; j_gene: TRBJ1-1; len: 15; v_gene: TRBV2; CDR3aa: CASRSRQERATEAFF; CDR3nt: TGTGCCAGCAGATCCCGACAGGAGAGAGCCACTGAAGCTTTCTTT
d_gene: TRBD1; abundance: few; j_gene: TRBJ1-2; len: 14; v_gene: TRBV5-6; CDR3aa: CASSLWWDREGYTF; CDR3nt: TGTGCCAGCAGCTTGTGGTGGGACAGGGAAGGCTACACCTTC
d_gene: TRBD2; abundance: NA; j_gene: TRBJ2-3; len: 13; v_gene: TRBV30; CDR3aa: CAWSAGGADTQYF; CDR3nt: TGTGCCTGGAGCGCGGGGGGGGCAGATACGCAGTATTTT
d_gene: NA; abundance: once; j_gene: TRBJ2-1; len: 15; v_gene: TRBV28; CDR3aa: CASSILGVVDNEQFF; CDR3nt: TGTGCCAGCAGTATCCTCGGGGTTGTGGACAATGAGCAGTTCTTC
d_gene: NA; abundance: NA; j_gene: TRBJ2-1; len: 15; v_gene: TRBV29-1; CDR3aa: CSVEELTASYNEQFF; CDR3nt: TGCAGCGTTGAAGAACTGACAGCCTCCTACAATGAGCAGTTCTTC
d_gene: TRBD1; abundance: NA; j_gene: TRBJ1-2; len: 13; v_gene: TRBV2; CDR3aa: CASRLGTGGGYTF; CDR3nt: TGTGCCAGCAGGCTCGGGACAGGGGGAGGCTACACCTTC
d_gene: TRBD2; abundance: NA; j_gene: TRBJ2-7; len: 13; v_gene: TRBV6-6; CDR3aa: CASRGGIVDEQYF; CDR3nt: TGTGCCAGCCGGGGGGGGATAGTTGACGAGCAGTACTTC
d_gene: TRBD1; abundance: NA; j_gene: TRBJ1-2; len: 15; v_gene: TRBV7-6; CDR3aa: CASSPMGQGNYGYTF; CDR3nt: TGTGCCAGCAGCCCTATGGGACAGGGAAACTATGGCTACACCTTC
d_gene: TRBD1; abundance: NA; j_gene: TRBJ1-2; len: 17; v_gene: TRBV23-1; CDR3aa: CASSQSPGGPDNYGYTF; CDR3nt: TGCGCCAGCAGTCAATCCCCAGGGGGCCCGGATAACTATGGCTACACCTTC
d_gene: NA; abundance: NA; j_gene: TRBJ1-3; len: 14; v_gene: TRBV7-9; CDR3aa: CSSSLDSLGNTIYF; CDR3nt: TGTTCCAGCAGTTTGGACAGTCTTGGAAACACCATATATTTT
d_gene: TRBD1; abundance: NA; j_gene: TRBJ2-2; len: 18; v_gene: TRBV25-1; CDR3aa: CASTSGTGGSSDTGELFF; CDR3nt: TGTGCCAGCACCTCAGGGACAGGGGGCTCTTCTGACACCGGGGAGCTGTTTTTT
d_gene: TRBD1; abundance: once; j_gene: TRBJ1-1; len: 11; v_gene: TRBV20-1; CDR3aa: CSASRTGETFF; CDR3nt: TGCAGTGCCAGCCGGACAGGGGAAACTTTCTTT
d_gene: NA; abundance: few; j_gene: TRBJ2-4; len: 13; v_gene: TRBV19; CDR3aa: CASSMRGPSIQYF; CDR3nt: TGTGCCAGTAGTATGCGCGGGCCCAGCATTCAGTACTTC
d_gene: NA; abundance: NA; j_gene: TRBJ1-2; len: 17; v_gene: TRBV4-3; CDR3aa: CASSQDSSGLGGGGYTF; CDR3nt: TGCGCCAGCAGCCAAGATTCATCGGGGCTCGGGGGAGGTGGCTACACCTTC
d_gene: NA; abundance: NA; j_gene: TRBJ1-1; len: 14; v_gene: TRBV5-6; CDR3aa: CASSLGTENTEAFF; CDR3nt: TGTGCCAGCAGCCTGGGAACAGAGAACACTGAAGCTTTCTTT
d_gene: TRBD1; abundance: few; j_gene: TRBJ1-2; len: 17; v_gene: TRBV5-1; CDR3aa: CASSPGIRAGTAYGYTF; CDR3nt: TGCGCCAGCAGCCCGGGGATCCGCGCAGGGACAGCCTATGGCTACACCTTC
d_gene: NA; abundance: NA; j_gene: TRBJ1-2; len: 14; v_gene: TRBV18; CDR3aa: CASCYQGWGSGYTF; CDR3nt: TGTGCCAGCTGTTATCAGGGTTGGGGATCTGGCTACACCTTC
d_gene: TRBD1; abundance: NA; j_gene: TRBJ1-2; len: 14; v_gene: TRBV6-5; CDR3aa: CASSWSGTGNGYTF; CDR3nt: TGTGCCAGCAGTTGGAGTGGGACAGGGAATGGCTACACCTTC
d_gene: NA; abundance: NA; j_gene: TRBJ1-4; len: 15; v_gene: TRBV6-1; CDR3aa: CASSDHGGSNEKLFF; CDR3nt: TGTGCCAGCAGTGATCACGGGGGTTCGAATGAAAAACTGTTTTTT
d_gene: NA; abundance: NA; j_gene: TRBJ1-2; len: 14; v_gene: TRBV4-3; CDR3aa: CASSQDRMNYGYTF; CDR3nt: TGCGCCAGCAGCCAAGACAGGATGAACTATGGCTACACCTTC
d_gene: TRBD1; abundance: NA; j_gene: TRBJ1-1; len: 13; v_gene: TRBV29-1; CDR3aa: CSGNRGQNTEAFF; CDR3nt: TGCAGCGGGAACAGGGGGCAGAACACTGAAGCTTTCTTT
d_gene: NA; abundance: NA; j_gene: TRBJ2-7; len: 14; v_gene: TRBV6-5; CDR3aa: CASSYSDTTYEQYF; CDR3nt: TGTGCCAGCAGTTACTCGGACACCACCTACGAGCAGTACTTC
d_gene: TRBD1; abundance: NA; j_gene: TRBJ2-5; len: 14; v_gene: TRBV7-9; CDR3aa: CASSSGQGRETQYF; CDR3nt: TGTGCCAGCAGCTCGGGACAGGGGCGGGAGACCCAGTACTTC
d_gene: NA; abundance: few; j_gene: TRBJ1-2; len: 14; v_gene: TRBV5-6; CDR3aa: CASSLAHKNYGYTF; CDR3nt: TGTGCCAGCAGCTTGGCCCACAAGAACTATGGCTACACCTTC
d_gene: NA; abundance: NA; j_gene: TRBJ2-6; len: 19; v_gene: TRBV6-1; CDR3aa: CASSEVGAAVASGANVLTF; CDR3nt: TGTGCCAGCAGTGAAGTGGGTGCGGCCGTAGCCTCTGGGGCCAACGTCCTGACTTTC
d_gene: NA; abundance: NA; j_gene: TRBJ1-1; len: 13; v_gene: TRBV5-4; CDR3aa: CASSSGRNTEAFF; CDR3nt: TGTGCCAGCAGCTCCGGTCGCAACACTGAAGCTTTCTTT
d_gene: TRBD1; abundance: NA; j_gene: TRBJ2-7; len: 15; v_gene: TRBV7-2; CDR3aa: CASSTGQGTSYEQYF; CDR3nt: TGTGCCAGCAGCACCGGACAGGGAACATCCTACGAGCAGTACTTC
d_gene: NA; abundance: NA; j_gene: TRBJ2-1; len: 13; v_gene: TRBV6-6; CDR3aa: CASSYGGFNEQFF; CDR3nt: TGTGCCAGCAGTTATGGTGGCTTCAATGAGCAGTTCTTC
d_gene: TRBD1; abundance: NA; j_gene: TRBJ1-1; len: 15; v_gene: TRBV6-1; CDR3aa: CASSPVGTEGSEAFF; CDR3nt: TGTGCCAGCAGCCCCGTGGGGACAGAGGGTTCTGAAGCTTTCTTT
d_gene: NA; abundance: once; j_gene: TRBJ2-3; len: 13; v_gene: TRBV2; CDR3aa: CASSVVEQYTQYF; CDR3nt: TGTGCCAGCAGTGTAGTGGAGCAATATACGCAGTATTTT